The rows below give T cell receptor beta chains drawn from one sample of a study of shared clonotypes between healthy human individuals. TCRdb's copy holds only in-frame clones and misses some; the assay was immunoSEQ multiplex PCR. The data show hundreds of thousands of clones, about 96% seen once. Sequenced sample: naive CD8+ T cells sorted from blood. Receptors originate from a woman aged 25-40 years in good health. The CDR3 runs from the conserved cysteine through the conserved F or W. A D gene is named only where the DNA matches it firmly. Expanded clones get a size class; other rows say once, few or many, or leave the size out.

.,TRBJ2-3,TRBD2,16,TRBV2,CASSAGGTSGTDTQYF,TGTGCCAGCAGTGCTGGAGGGACTAGCGGGACAGATACGCAGTATTTT
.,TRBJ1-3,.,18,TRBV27,CASSLSGGGASSGNTIYF,TGTGCCAGCAGTTTATCGGGGGGAGGGGCGAGCTCTGGAAACACCATATATTTT
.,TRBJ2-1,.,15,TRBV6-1,CASREVELAADEQFF,TGTGCCAGCAGGGAGGTAGAACTAGCCGCCGATGAGCAGTTCTTC
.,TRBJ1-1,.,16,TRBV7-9,CASSLGDGAANTEAFF,TGTGCCAGCAGCTTAGGGGACGGGGCGGCGAACACTGAAGCTTTCTTT
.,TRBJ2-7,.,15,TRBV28,CASSLSPGEWGEQYF,TGTGCCAGCAGTTTATCTCCGGGGGAGTGGGGCGAGCAGTACTTC
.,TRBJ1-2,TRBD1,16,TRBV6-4,CASSPRDRGPGYGYTF,TGTGCCAGCAGTCCCCGGGACAGGGGGCCCGGCTATGGCTACACCTTC
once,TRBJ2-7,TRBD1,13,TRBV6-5,CASRTGGNYEQYF,TGTGCCAGCAGGACAGGGGGTAACTACGAGCAGTACTTC
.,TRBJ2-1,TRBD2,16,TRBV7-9,CASSSTSGVGGYEQFF,TGTGCCAGCAGCTCTACTAGCGGAGTGGGGGGTTATGAGCAGTTCTTC
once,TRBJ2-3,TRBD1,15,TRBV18,CASSRDRGVPDTQYF,TGTGCCAGCTCGCGCGACAGGGGCGTCCCAGATACGCAGTATTTT
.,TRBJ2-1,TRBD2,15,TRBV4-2,CASSHLTSGINEQFF,TGTGCCAGCAGCCATCTGACTAGCGGGATCAATGAGCAGTTCTTC
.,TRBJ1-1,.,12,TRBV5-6,CASSWGDTEAFF,TGTGCCAGCAGCTGGGGCGACACTGAAGCTTTCTTT
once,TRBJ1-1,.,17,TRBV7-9,CASRPNFRTEMNTEAFF,TGTGCCAGCCGCCCCAATTTTAGGACAGAGATGAACACTGAAGCTTTCTTT
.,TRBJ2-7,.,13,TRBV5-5,CASSFPRGLEQYF,TGTGCCAGCAGCTTCCCTAGGGGTCTCGAGCAGTACTTC
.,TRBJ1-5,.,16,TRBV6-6,CASSYSMWGSNQPQHF,TGTGCCAGCAGTTACTCGATGTGGGGTAGCAATCAGCCCCAGCATTTT
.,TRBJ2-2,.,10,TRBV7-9,CASATGELFF,TGTGCCAGCGCCACCGGGGAGCTGTTTTTT
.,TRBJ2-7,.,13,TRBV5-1,CASSLVGYHEQYF,TGCGCCAGCAGCTTGGTTGGGTACCACGAGCAGTACTTC
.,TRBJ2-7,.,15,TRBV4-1,CASSQEEGPTYEQYF,TGCGCCAGCAGCCAAGAGGAGGGACCCACCTACGAGCAGTACTTC
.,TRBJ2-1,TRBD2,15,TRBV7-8,CASSEPGTSLNEQFF,TGTGCCAGCAGCGAGCCCGGGACTAGCTTAAATGAGCAGTTCTTC
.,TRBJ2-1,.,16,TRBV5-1,CASSLSGTQTYNEQFF,TGCGCCAGCAGCTTATCCGGGACCCAGACCTACAATGAGCAGTTCTTC
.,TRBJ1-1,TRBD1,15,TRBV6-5,CASSWSGTGAPEAFF,TGTGCCAGCAGTTGGTCCGGGACAGGGGCCCCTGAAGCTTTCTTT
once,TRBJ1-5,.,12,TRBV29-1,CSAGNSNQPQHF,TGCAGCGCAGGGAATAGCAATCAGCCCCAGCATTTT
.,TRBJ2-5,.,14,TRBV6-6,CASRTQGRGETQYF,TGTGCCAGCAGGACACAGGGGAGGGGAGAGACCCAGTACTTC
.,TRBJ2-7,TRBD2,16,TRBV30,CAWSSLAGEEGYEQYF,TGTGCCTGGAGTAGCCTAGCGGGAGAGGAGGGATACGAGCAGTACTTC
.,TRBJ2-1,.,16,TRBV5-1,CASSRKSGLVNNEQFF,TGCGCCAGCAGCCGAAAATCTGGTCTAGTAAACAATGAGCAGTTCTTC
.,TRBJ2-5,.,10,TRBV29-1,CSDISSAQYF,TGCAGCGATATATCTTCGGCCCAGTACTTC
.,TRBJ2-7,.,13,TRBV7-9,CASSSPLSYEQYF,TGTGCCAGCAGCTCGCCCCTGTCCTACGAGCAGTACTTC
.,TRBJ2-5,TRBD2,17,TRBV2,CASSGPSAGESQETQYF,TGTGCCAGCAGTGGCCCGTCTGCGGGGGAGTCCCAAGAGACCCAGTACTTC
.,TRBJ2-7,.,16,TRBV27,CASSPTAGGIRYEQYF,TGTGCCAGCAGCCCTACCGCTGGGGGGATTCGCTACGAGCAGTACTTC